This TCR beta chain was retrieved from a study of shared clonotypes between healthy human individuals. Some clones are missing from TCRdb's copy, which holds only in-frame ones; the method was immunoSEQ multiplex PCR. There are millions of clones in the sample; 93% occur only once, and 0.39% lies in the top ten. Germline V lookup: CDR1 SQVTM, CDR2 ANQGSEA. The V end was cut by 5 bases, the J end by 2 bases, with 8 bases between. CDR3 length equals 12 residues. This receptor was taken from a young man in good health. Some clones in this sample may be carry-over from other donors' samples. The chain links TRBV29-1 to TRBJ2-3; D remains unclear. The sample taken for sequencing was naive CD4+ T cells from PBMCs. Subset given: CD45RA+ positively selected. CDR3 DNA: TGCAGCGTTCTTCTCCACACAGATACGCAGTATTTT. It encodes CSVLLHTDTQYF.